The 26 T cell receptor beta chains below were found in one sample sequenced in a study of cytomegalovirus exposure and HLA in healthy donors. PCR was performed using 60 Vbeta and 13 Jbeta primers. The protocol was immunoSEQ multiplex PCR, while the TCRdb copy is restricted to in-frame clones and leaves out a portion. The data show around 180,000 clones, just under 80% seen once. Sequencing was done on a sample of PBMCs. The source of these receptors is a woman aged 25-40 years in good health and CMV-seropositive.

CDR3 amino acids: CASSSRKAAYEQYF. The CDR3 region has the DNA TGTGCCAGCAGTTCCAGGAAAGCGGCCTACGAGCAGTACTTC. V and J are TRBV27 and TRBJ2-7; tentative D call: TRBD2 (5 bases). Trimming removed 4 bases from V and 2 bases from J, with 12 bases in between. Germline V gene sequence: CDR1 MNHEY, CDR2 SMNVEV (reference sequence). This CDR3 region has 14 residues.

The chain employs TRBV6-1 and TRBJ2-1; D remains unclear. Deletions cut 2 bases from V and 9 bases from J, with 8 bases between. The CDR3 has 12 amino acids. Germline CDR1 reads MNHNS; CDR2 reads SASEGT. The CDR3 sequence: CASSELAPEQFF. The CDR3, as DNA: TGTGCCAGCAGTGAACTGGCCCCTGAGCAGTTCTTC.

CDR3 region: CASRQKGTRDNEQFF. CDR3 in DNA: TGTGCCAGCCGACAAAAGGGGACTAGAGACAATGAGCAGTTCTTC. This chain connects TRBV27 to TRBJ2-1; 8 bases map to TRBD2. Germline V CDR1 and CDR2: MNHEY, SMNVEV (reference sequence). The CDR3 sequence is 15 residues long. Unmatched junction bases numbered 11, after V lost 8 bases and J lost 5 bases.

CDR3: CASSLTAGLFYGYTF. The CDR3 DNA follows: TGTGCCAGCAGCCTGACGGCGGGCCTCTTCTATGGCTACACCTTC. J is TRBJ1-2 and V is TRBV5-6; the D is unclear. This CDR3 has 15 amino acids. Trimming took 4 bases from V and 4 from J, leaving 17 bases between them. Per germline, CDR1 SGHDT and CDR2 YYEEEE. Combining the CDR3 with reference TRBV5-6 and TRBJ1-2 gives the whole variable domain DAGVTQSPTHLIKTRGQQVTLRCSPKSGHDTVSWYQQALGQGPQFIFQYYEEEERQRGNFPDRFSGHQFPNYSSELNVNALLLGDSALYLCASSLTAGLFYGYTFGSGTRLTVV.

The chain employs TRBV2 and TRBJ1-5, with 8 nucleotides matching TRBD1. The CDR3 runs 15 residues. Germline V gene data show CDR1 as SNHLY and CDR2 as FYNNEI. Trimming at V came to 6 bases and at J to 5 bases, leaving 9 bases not matched to a gene. The CDR3 is CASSGEAGGHQPQHF. The CDR3 nucleotides read TGTGCCAGCAGCGGGGAGGCAGGGGGCCATCAGCCCCAGCATTTT.

V and J are TRBV10-1 and TRBJ2-7; TRBD2 matches 8 bases. CDR1 is WNHNN, CDR2 SYGVQD, per germline (reference sequence). Germline trimming cut 0 bases from V and 6 bases from J; bases unmatched to any gene: 7. The CDR3 spans 15 residues. The CDR3 bases are TGCGCCAGCAGTGAGTCTCCGGGAGGGCCCCGCGAGCAGTACTTC. Translating it yields CASSESPGGPREQYF.

This clone turned up a few times. The V and J genes are TRBV11-1 and TRBJ2-7; 7 nucleotides line up with TRBD1. CDR3 length: 14 residues. V trimming: 3 bases; J trimming: 0 bases; junction bases outside the gene matches: 2. Looked up from germline, CDR1 is SGHAT and CDR2 is FQDESV (reference sequence). The CDR3 region is CASSFRGPSYEQYF. Written as DNA, the CDR3 is TGTGCCAGCAGCTTTAGGGGGCCCTCCTACGAGCAGTACTTC.

This chain connects TRBV5-1 to TRBJ1-2; perhaps TRBD1 as D (5 bases). V dropped 4 bases and J dropped 2 bases, with 15 bases sitting between them. The CDR3 extends over 15 amino acids. Germline assignment: CDR1 SGHRS and CDR2 YFSETQ. The CDR3, as DNA: TGCGCCAGCAGCCCTCCACAGGTTACGAACTATGGCTACACCTTC. This encodes CASSPPQVTNYGYTF.

The rearrangement joins TRBV2 to TRBJ1-3; D not certain. The ends were cut back, 7 bases at V and 0 bases at J, with 19 bases in the middle. This CDR3 is 17 amino acids long. Germline V gene lookup returns CDR1 SNHLY and CDR2 FYNNEI. Here the CDR3 reads CASKRREVGTSGNTIYF. CDR3 bases: TGTGCCAGCAAGCGTCGTGAAGTAGGAACCTCTGGAAACACCATATATTTT.

The chain carries TRBV13 and TRBJ1-3; D gene unclear. Trimming removed 8 bases at V and 4 bases at J, with 18 bases between. Germline V lookup: CDR1 PRHDT, CDR2 FYEKMQ (reference sequence). The length of the CDR3 is 15 residues. CDR3 nucleotide sequence: TGTGCCAGCGACCTTTTTGGAGGAGGCGGAAACACCATATATTTT. This encodes CASDLFGGGGNTIYF.

The chain employs TRBV28 and TRBJ1-2; TRBD1 might be the D (5 bases). CDR3 length: 14 residues. V shed 5 bases and J shed 3 bases, with 13 bases lying between them. Germline V gene data show CDR1 as MDHEN and CDR2 as SYDVKM. The CDR3: CASSPPDRHYGYTF. The CDR3 DNA follows: TGTGCCAGCAGTCCCCCCGACAGACACTATGGCTACACCTTC.

This clone was seen a handful of times. V and J are TRBV7-9 and TRBJ2-5; D gene unclear. The CDR3 has 12 amino acids. V was cut by 2 bases and J by 4 bases, with 5 bases left in between. Germline V gene lookup returns CDR1 SEHNR and CDR2 FQNEAQ (reference sequence). In nucleotides, the CDR3 is TGTGCCAGCAGCTTAAGCGCAGAGACCCAGTACTTC. Translation: CASSLSAETQYF.

This chain links TRBV10-3 with TRBJ1-2; unclear D gene. The ends were cut back, 6 bases at V and 4 bases at J, with 21 bases in the middle. The CDR3 covers 16 residues. Per the germline V gene, CDR1 is ENHRY and CDR2 is SYGVKD. DNA of the CDR3: TGTGCCATCAGAACCCAGGAAATCCTGCTCCCCTATGGCTACACCTTC. Translation gives CAIRTQEILLPYGYTF.

The J gene is TRBJ1-1, the V gene TRBV23-1; D gene uncertain. TRBV23-1 has ORF status, its function being uncertain. Trimming stripped 6 bases from V and 1 base from J, with 9 bases between. The CDR3 consists of 13 residues. The CDR3 region has the DNA TGCGCCAGCAGCCCAACGAGGAACACTGAAGCTTTCTTT. Encoded protein: CASSPTRNTEAFF.

This rearrangement joins TRBV28 to TRBJ2-7, with 7 bases aligning to TRBD2. With 7 bases clipped from V and 4 bases from J, the junction kept 4 bases outside the gene matches. Germline V gives CDR1 MDHEN, CDR2 SYDVKM. The CDR3 contains 12 residues. CDR3 protein: CASKAGVYEQYF. CDR3 coding DNA: TGTGCCAGCAAGGCGGGAGTTTACGAGCAGTACTTC. The whole variable domain, remainder taken from reference TRBV28 and TRBJ2-7, is DVKVTQSSRYLVKRTGEKVFLECVQDMDHENMFWYRQDPGLGLRLIYFSYDVKMKEKGDIPEGYSVSREKKERFSLILESASTNQTSMYLCASKAGVYEQYFGPGTRLTVT.

The table lists this clone with a few counts. V is TRBV6-5 and J is TRBJ1-1; D is undetermined. V was pared by 6 bases and J by 3 bases, with 5 bases between. The CDR3 has 11 residues. Germline-derived CDR1 and CDR2 are MNHEY and SVGAGI. CDR3 amino acids: CASRSDTEAFF. The CDR3 DNA sequence: TGTGCCAGCAGGTCTGACACTGAAGCTTTCTTT.

The rearrangement joins TRBV7-8 to TRBJ2-7; perhaps TRBD1 as D (6 bases). V lost 7 bases to trimming and J lost 3 bases, with 19 bases between them. Germline V gene data show CDR1 as SGHVS and CDR2 as FQNEAQ. This CDR3 is 15 amino acids long. The CDR3 here is CASTLVGAGDYEQYF. The CDR3 DNA follows: TGTGCCAGCACCCTGGTAGGGGCAGGGGACTACGAGCAGTACTTC.

The genes are TRBV6-5 and TRBJ1-3; D gene ambiguous. Germline CDR1 is MNHEY and CDR2 is SVGAGI. The V end was cut by 6 bases, the J end by 0 bases, with 9 bases between. The CDR3 runs to 14 residues. Here the CDR3 DNA reads TGTGCCAGCAGACCGACAAGCTCTGGAAACACCATATATTTT. Amino acid sequence: CASRPTSSGNTIYF.

The V and J genes are TRBV28 and TRBJ2-7, with 9 bases identical to TRBD1. Germline CDR1 MDHEN, CDR2 SYDVKM. This CDR3 contains 15 residues. With V trimmed by 4 bases and J by 13 bases, 17 bases remained unmatched. This CDR3 is CASSSGAGDRAWVYF. The DNA of the CDR3 is TGTGCCAGCAGTTCGGGGGCTGGGGACAGGGCGTGGGTATACTTC. Complete variable domain (other parts from reference TRBV28 and TRBJ2-7): DVKVTQSSRYLVKRTGEKVFLECVQDMDHENMFWYRQDPGLGLRLIYFSYDVKMKEKGDIPEGYSVSREKKERFSLILESASTNQTSMYLCASSSGAGDRAWVYFGPGTRLTVT.

The V and J genes are TRBV5-6 and TRBJ1-2; the match to TRBD1 covers 8 bases. Trimming cost V 0 bases and J 8 bases; bases outside gene matches: 9. The CDR3 totals 15 residues. The germline CDR1 and CDR2 sequences are SGHDT and YYEEEE. The CDR3 region is CASSLVQGASFGYTF. The CDR3 bases are TGTGCCAGCAGCTTGGTGCAGGGGGCATCTTTCGGCTACACCTTC.

This clone was found a few times. This chain connects TRBV28 to TRBJ1-2, with D unresolved. The CDR3 length is 15 residues. The germline gives CDR1 MDHEN, CDR2 SYDVKM. Trimming pared 3 bases from V and 4 bases from J, leaving 15 bases between. CDR3 nucleotides: TGTGCCAGCAGTTTGGGATTGGGAGAAGGCTATGGCTACACCTTC. Its translation is CASSLGLGEGYGYTF.

This sequence joins TRBV15 and TRBJ1-5; D unresolved. Germline V gene sequence: CDR1 LNHNV, CDR2 YYDKDF (reference sequence). The CDR3 consists of 14 residues. V dropped 0 bases and J dropped 6 bases, with 9 bases sitting between them. DNA for the CDR3: TGTGCCACCAGCAGAGAACGGAGCCTTCAGCCCCAGCATTTT. Protein product: CATSRERSLQPQHF.

V and J are TRBV5-1 and TRBJ2-1; TRBD1 aligns across 7 bases. V trimming: 4 bases; J trimming: 8 bases; junction bases outside the gene matches: 6. In germline, CDR1 is SGHRS, CDR2 YFSETQ. There are 13 residues in the CDR3. CDR3 region: CASSGGQFDEQFF. The CDR3 DNA reads TGCGCCAGCAGCGGGGGACAGTTCGATGAGCAGTTCTTC.

V gene TRBV11-2 combines with J gene TRBJ1-3, with D perhaps TRBD1 (5 bases). The CDR3 has 19 amino acids. CDR1 and CDR2 from the germline V gene are SGHAT and FQNNGV. Trimming took off 1 base at V and 5 bases at J, with 24 bases between the two ends. The CDR3 DNA reads TGTGCCAGCAGCTTAGGCGAAGTCCGAACAGGCAGGTCGCGAAACACCATATATTTT. This gives the protein CASSLGEVRTGRSRNTIYF.

The CDR3 nucleotides are TGTGCCAGCAGCTTTGGGGCGGGGGGGCCATTTGATGAGCAGTTCTTC. Protein: CASSFGAGGPFDEQFF. The rearrangement joins TRBV7-6 to TRBJ2-1; 9 bases map to TRBD2. The CDR3 is 16 residues long. V trimming: 3 bases; J trimming: 8 bases; junction bases outside the gene matches: 11. CDR1 is SGHVS and CDR2 is FNYEAQ in the germline V gene.

This chain links TRBV5-6 with TRBJ2-7; 8 positions agree with TRBD2. Germline V gives CDR1 SGHDT, CDR2 YYEEEE. The CDR3 is 16 residues long. The junction had 12 bases not matched to a gene; V was cut back by 4 bases and J by 3 bases. DNA of the CDR3: TGTGCCAGCAGCCGACCAACTAGCGGAGGGGGCTACGAGCAGTACTTC. This encodes CASSRPTSGGGYEQYF.